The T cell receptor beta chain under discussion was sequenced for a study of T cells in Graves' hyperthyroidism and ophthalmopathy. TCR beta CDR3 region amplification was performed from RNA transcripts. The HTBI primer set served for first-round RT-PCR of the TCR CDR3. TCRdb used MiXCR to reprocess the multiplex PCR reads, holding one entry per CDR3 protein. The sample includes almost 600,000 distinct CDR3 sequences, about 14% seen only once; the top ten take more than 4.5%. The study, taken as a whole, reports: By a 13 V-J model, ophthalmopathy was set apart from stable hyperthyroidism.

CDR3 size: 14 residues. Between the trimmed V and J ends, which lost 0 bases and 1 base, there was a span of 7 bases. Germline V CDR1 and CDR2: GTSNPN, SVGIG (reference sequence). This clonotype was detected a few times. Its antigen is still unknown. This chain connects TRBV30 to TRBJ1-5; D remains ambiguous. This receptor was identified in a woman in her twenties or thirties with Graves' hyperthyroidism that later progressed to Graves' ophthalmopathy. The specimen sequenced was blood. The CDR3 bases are TGTGCCTGGAGTGTCGGTCTAAGCAATCAGCCCCAGCATTTT. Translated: CAWSVGLSNQPQHF. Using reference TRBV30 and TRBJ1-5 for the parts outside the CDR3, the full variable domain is SQTIHQWPATLVQPVGSPLSLECTVEGTSNPNLYWYRQAAGRGLQLLFYSVGIGQISSEVPQNLSASRPQDRQFILSSKKLLLSDSGFYLCAWSVGLSNQPQHFGDGTRLSIL.